The 21 T cell receptor beta chains given below trace back to one sample, sequenced in a study of blood T cell repertoires in COVID-19. Assay used: immunoSEQ multiplex PCR; TCRdb lists only in-frame clones, some missing. The sample includes about 200,000 clones, 85% to 90% seen only once; the top ten take 5.9%. Input material: peripheral blood. Every receptor here comes from a man older than 75 with acute or convalescent COVID-19.

The chain carries TRBV28 and TRBJ2-3; D is unclear. This CDR3 spans 16 amino acids. The germline V gene encodes CDR1 MDHEN and CDR2 SYDVKM. The V and J ends lost 7 bases and 0 bases respectively, with 17 bases between them. Here the CDR3 reads CASTHLTQSSTDTQYF. The CDR3 DNA is TGTGCCAGCACCCATTTAACACAATCTAGCACAGATACGCAGTATTTT.

The chain links TRBV24-1 to TRBJ1-5; tentative D call: TRBD1 (6 bases). CDR3 length equals 17 residues. Germline values: CDR1 KGHDR, CDR2 SFDVKD. The V end was cut by 2 bases, the J end by 1 base, with 14 bases between. CDR3 bases: TGTGCCACCAGTGATTCGGGGACACCTTTGAGCAATCAGCCCCAGCATTTT. Its translation: CATSDSGTPLSNQPQHF.

The chain combines TRBV28 with TRBJ1-5; no definite D call. Trimming shortened V by 2 bases and J by 2 bases, and 13 bases separated the two germline ends. Per germline, CDR1 MDHEN and CDR2 SYDVKM. This CDR3 spans 16 amino acids. CDR3 DNA sequence: TGTGCCAGCAGTTTACATCAAGGGAGTGGCAATCAGCCCCAGCATTTT. Protein: CASSLHQGSGNQPQHF.

This chain uses TRBV6-2 or TRBV6-3 with TRBJ2-1; 10 bases are shared with TRBD2. The CDR3 runs to 15 residues. Germline V gene lookup returns CDR1 MNHEY and CDR2 SVGEGT. The V gene end was trimmed by 4 bases and the J gene end by 7 bases; junction bases not matched to a gene: 7. As DNA, the CDR3 is TGTGCCAGCAGTTTACTAGCGGGGCGATTTAATGAGCAGTTCTTC. As protein: CASSLLAGRFNEQFF.

V usage is TRBV5-4 and J usage is TRBJ2-3; D might be TRBD2 (5 bases). The CDR3 is 15 amino acids. CDR1 is SGHNT, CDR2 YYREEE, per germline (reference sequence). V was cut by 1 base and J by 2 bases, with 11 bases left in between. CDR3 DNA sequence: TGTGCCAGCAGCTTGCGGGCGGGTTACACAGATACGCAGTATTTT. Protein sequence: CASSLRAGYTDTQYF.

V and J are TRBV7-2 and TRBJ2-3, with D tentatively TRBD2 (6 bases). V shed 4 bases and J shed 5 bases, with 16 bases lying between them. This CDR3 comprises 15 residues. Germline lookup yields CDR1 SGHTA and CDR2 FQGNSA. CDR3 amino acids: CASSSQSGYLDTQYF. The DNA for the CDR3 is TGTGCCAGCAGCTCCCAAAGCGGGTATCTAGATACGCAGTATTTT.

This rearrangement joins TRBV4-2 to TRBJ2-1, with 9 bases that match TRBD1. This CDR3 region has 16 residues. The junction had 10 bases not matched to a gene; V was cut back by 0 bases and J by 10 bases. Germline V CDR1 and CDR2: LGHNA, YNFKEQ. CDR3 sequence reads: CASSQEGDRVGSEQFF. For the CDR3, the DNA is TGTGCCAGCAGCCAAGAAGGGGACAGGGTTGGTAGCGAGCAGTTCTTC.

V usage is TRBV18 and J usage is TRBJ2-7, with TRBD2 matching over 7 bases. Per germline, CDR1 KGHSH and CDR2 LQKENI. Germline trimming cut 5 bases from V and 2 bases from J; bases unmatched to any gene: 12. This CDR3 region has 16 residues. The CDR3 sequence is CASSAQTSDKPYEQYV. DNA for the CDR3: TGTGCCAGCTCAGCGCAAACTAGCGATAAGCCCTACGAGCAGTACGTC.

J is TRBJ2-1 and V is TRBV7-2; a possible D gene is TRBD2 (6 bases). Trimming left V 5 bases short and J 2 bases short, with 13 bases between. Germline V gene lookup returns CDR1 SGHTA and CDR2 FQGNSA. This CDR3 spans 15 amino acids. In DNA, the CDR3 is TGTGCCAGCAGCCCGTCGGGGGAGACCTACAATGAGCAGTTCTTC. It yields the protein CASSPSGETYNEQFF.

This sequence joins TRBV18 and TRBJ2-3; TRBD2 agrees at 11 bases. The CDR3 has 16 amino acids. CDR1 is KGHSH and CDR2 is LQKENI in the germline V gene. J gave up 6 bases and V 5 bases, and 10 bases lay outside the gene matches. The CDR3 protein is CASSRQLAGVADTQYF. CDR3 bases: TGTGCCAGCTCAAGACAACTAGCGGGAGTGGCCGATACGCAGTATTTT.

The chain combines TRBV20-1 with TRBJ2-7, with a weak D call TRBD1 (6 bases). The germline gives CDR1 DFQATT, CDR2 SNEGSKA (reference sequence). V was clipped by 7 bases and J by 5 bases, with 12 bases between them. The CDR3 spans 11 residues. The CDR3 reads CSVGRGHEQYF. For the CDR3, the DNA is TGCAGTGTTGGCAGGGGCCACGAGCAGTACTTC.

As to this clone: This sample also contains other DNA sequences that code for the same CDR3. CDR3: CASSRGNSYNEQFF. The CDR3 DNA sequence: TGTGCCAGTAGTCGTGGCAACTCCTACAATGAGCAGTTCTTC. The V call is TRBV19, the J call TRBJ2-1; D uncertain. The CDR3 contains 14 residues. Trimming shortened V by 5 bases and J by 0 bases, and 8 bases separated the two germline ends. Germline V CDR1 and CDR2: LNHDA, SQIVND (reference sequence).

The chain uses TRBV6-4 and TRBJ2-7; D possibly corresponds to TRBD1 (5 bases). CDR1 and CDR2 (germline): MRHNA, SNTAGT. V dropped 2 bases and J dropped 6 bases, with 14 bases sitting between them. The length of the CDR3 is 14 residues. The CDR3 nucleotides read TGTGCCAGCAGTGACGGGCAGGGCGTGCTCGAGCAGTACGTC. Amino acid sequence: CASSDGQGVLEQYV.

The rearrangement links TRBV7-2 to TRBJ2-7; a weak D match, TRBD1 (6 bases). Trimming removed 1 base at V and 4 bases at J, with 14 bases between. This CDR3 is 15 amino acids long. In germline, CDR1 is SGHTA, CDR2 FQGNSA. Here the CDR3 reads CASSLGQGIPYEQYF. For the CDR3, the DNA is TGTGCCAGCAGCTTAGGTCAGGGGATTCCTTACGAGCAGTACTTC.

This chain joins TRBV18 and TRBJ2-1; 14 bases fit TRBD2. From germline, CDR1 is KGHSH and CDR2 LQKENI. The CDR3 contains 19 residues. Trimming at V came to 5 bases and at J to 9 bases, leaving 18 bases not matched to a gene. CDR3 in amino acids: CASSSLRLTGLAGVGEQFF. DNA of the CDR3: TGTGCCAGCTCATCCCTCCGACTGACGGGACTAGCGGGAGTAGGTGAGCAGTTCTTC.

This chain uses TRBV6-5 with TRBJ2-2, with a tentative D call TRBD1 (6 bases). The V and J ends lost 10 bases and 4 bases respectively, with 16 bases between them. This CDR3 is built from 14 residues. CDR1 and CDR2 (germline): MNHEY, SVGAGI. The CDR3 DNA reads TGTGCCACTATCGACAGGAGAGCCACCGGGGAGCTGTTTTTT. Translated, it gives CATIDRRATGELFF.

The CDR3 DNA is TGCGCCAGCAGCCCGAGCGGGACTAGGCAGGAGCAGTTCTTC. This encodes CASSPSGTRQEQFF. The V and J genes are TRBV5-1 and TRBJ2-1; TRBD2 matches at 8 bases. The CDR3 runs to 14 residues. The V gene end was trimmed by 4 bases and the J gene end by 10 bases; junction bases not matched to a gene: 10. The V gene's germline CDR1 is SGHRS and CDR2 YFSETQ.

The chain carries TRBV15 and TRBJ2-1, with unresolved D. The germline V and J ends were trimmed by 1 base and 4 bases, with 14 bases remaining between them. This CDR3 is 16 amino acids long. Germline CDR1 and CDR2: LNHNV and YYDKDF (reference sequence). The CDR3 DNA sequence: TGTGCCACCAGCAGAGTTTCTGTGGCTTTTTACAATGAGCAGTTCTTC. It translates to CATSRVSVAFYNEQFF.

V and J are TRBV10-3 and TRBJ1-5; 7 bases map to TRBD1. Germline V gene data show CDR1 as ENHRY and CDR2 as SYGVKD. The trim removed 6 bases at V and 4 bases at J, leaving 9 bases unmatched. This CDR3 has 15 residues. This CDR3 reads CAISTQTGPNQPQHF. DNA for the CDR3: TGTGCCATCAGCACCCAGACAGGGCCAAATCAGCCCCAGCATTTT.

The J gene is TRBJ1-1, the V gene TRBV4-3; 10 positions agree with TRBD1. The CDR3 loop spans 14 amino acids. After removal of 4 bases from V and 3 bases from J, the junction contained 2 bases not matched to a gene. Germline V CDR1 and CDR2: LGHNA, YSLEER. CDR3 amino acids: CASSLGQGDTEAFF. The CDR3 DNA reads as TGCGCCAGCAGCCTCGGACAGGGGGACACTGAAGCTTTCTTT.

The V gene is TRBV7-2, the J gene TRBJ2-1, with 7 bases fitting TRBD2. V lost 4 bases, J lost 4 bases, and 16 bases stayed unmatched. The germline V gene encodes CDR1 SGHTA and CDR2 FQGNSA. The CDR3 extends over 18 amino acids. The CDR3 DNA reads TGTGCCAGCAGCTATTTATTCATTGGCGGGAGCGGGTACAATGAGCAGTTCTTC. Translated: CASSYLFIGGSGYNEQFF. The full variable domain, completed using reference TRBV7-2 and TRBJ2-1, is GAGVSQSPSNKVTEKGKDVELRCDPISGHTALYWYRQSLGQGLEFLIYFQGNSAPDKSGLPSDRFSAERTGGSVSTLTIQRTQQEDSAVYLCASSYLFIGGSGYNEQFFGPGTRLTVL.